The 32 T cell receptor beta chains listed next were all sequenced from one sample in a study of technical replicates of blood from a few donors. TCRdb keeps only in-frame clones here, not all; method: immunoSEQ multiplex PCR. The data hold some 87,000 clones, with roughly 96% observed a single time. Sequenced input: T cells isolated from PBMCs. Receptors were obtained from a human donor in good health.

In this sample, this clone turned up once. The chain couples TRBV7-6 to TRBJ2-7, with D maybe TRBD1 (5 bases). Germline CDR1 and CDR2: SGHVS and FNYEAQ. V shed 6 bases and J shed 0 bases, with 24 bases lying between them. This CDR3 comprises 18 residues. Written as DNA, the CDR3 is TGTGCCAGCAGTTCACTGGGCATCCAGGGAAGTTTCTCCTACGAGCAGTACTTC. Translated, it gives CASSSLGIQGSFSYEQYF.

The rearrangement joins TRBV25-1 to TRBJ2-7; D possibly corresponds to TRBD1 (6 bases). The CDR3 spans 14 residues. Per germline, CDR1 MGHDK and CDR2 SYGVNS. V was cut by 0 bases and J by 4 bases, with 10 bases left in between. The CDR3 coding sequence is TGTGCCAGCAGTGAATATGGGGACATTTACGAGCAGTACTTC. Its translation: CASSEYGDIYEQYF.

The V and J genes are TRBV4-1 and TRBJ1-2; D gene ambiguous. The germline V and J ends were trimmed by 3 bases and 6 bases, with 11 bases remaining between them. CDR1 and CDR2 from the germline V gene are MGHRA and YSYEKL. CDR3 length: 13 residues. Here the CDR3 reads CASSHGETHGYTF. The CDR3 DNA reads TGCGCCAGCAGCCATGGAGAGACTCATGGCTACACCTTC.

The gene calls are TRBV2 and TRBJ2-7; D perhaps matches TRBD2 (6 bases). This CDR3 region has 14 residues. V dropped 7 bases and J dropped 1 base, with 14 bases sitting between them. The germline V gene encodes CDR1 SNHLY and CDR2 FYNNEI. Here the CDR3 reads CASIVAESSYEQYF. The CDR3 DNA sequence: TGTGCCAGCATAGTAGCGGAGTCTTCCTACGAGCAGTACTTC.

This sequence joins TRBV5-4 and TRBJ1-2; TRBD1 matches 7 bases. J was trimmed by 0 bases and V by 4 bases; bases with no gene match: 6. Germline V gene data show CDR1 as SGHNT and CDR2 as YYREEE (reference sequence). This CDR3 has 15 residues. CDR3 nucleotides: TGTGCCAGCAGCCAACCAGGGACAGCTAACTATGGCTACACCTTC. Protein sequence: CASSQPGTANYGYTF.

The chain carries TRBV28 and TRBJ2-1; 8 nucleotides agree with TRBD2. Germline V gene sequence: CDR1 MDHEN, CDR2 SYDVKM. The CDR3 is 14 amino acids. J was trimmed by 8 bases and V by 4 bases; bases with no gene match: 7. CDR3 amino acids: CASSSRTSWDEQFF. CDR3 coding DNA: TGTGCCAGCAGTTCCAGGACTAGCTGGGATGAGCAGTTCTTC.

This clone was seen a few times. CDR3 loop: CASSLSTEAFF. CDR3 DNA sequence: TGTGCCAGCAGCCTTTCCACTGAAGCTTTCTTT. The rearrangement joins TRBV7-9 to TRBJ1-1; no firm D call. The CDR3 runs to 11 residues. Germline V CDR1 and CDR2: SEHNR, FQNEAQ (reference sequence). V was shortened by 5 bases and J by 4 bases, with 5 bases between the two germline ends.

The V gene is TRBV5-1, the J gene TRBJ1-1; D is unclear. CDR3 length equals 12 residues. The V gene's germline CDR1 is SGHRS and CDR2 YFSETQ. V lost 4 bases, J lost 4 bases, and 8 bases lay in between. CDR3 region: CASSGEGTEAFF. CDR3 DNA sequence: TGCGCCAGCAGCGGGGAGGGCACTGAAGCTTTCTTT. The full variable domain, in which reference TRBV5-1 and TRBJ1-1 provide the parts outside the CDR3, is KAGVTQTPRYLIKTRGQQVTLSCSPISGHRSVSWYQQTPGQGLQFLFEYFSETQRNKGNFPGRFSGRQFSNSRSEMNVSTLELGDSALYLCASSGEGTEAFFGQGTRLTVV.

The genes are TRBV5-1 and TRBJ2-2; 8 nucleotides agree with TRBD1. This CDR3 is built from 15 residues. Germline assignment: CDR1 SGHRS and CDR2 YFSETQ. Unmatched junction bases numbered 4, after V lost 0 bases and J lost 6 bases. The CDR3 spells CASSLGTGSAGELFF. DNA of the CDR3: TGCGCCAGCAGCTTGGGGACAGGGTCGGCCGGGGAGCTGTTTTTT.

The chain recombines TRBV4-1 with TRBJ2-7, with 12 bases that match TRBD2. V dropped 4 bases and J dropped 4; count of bases not matched to a gene: 8. CDR3 length equals 16 residues. Germline CDR1 is MGHRA and CDR2 is YSYEKL. Written as DNA, the CDR3 is TGCGCCAGCAGCCGACTGACTAGCGGGAGTCCGTACGAGCAGTACTTC. Translated: CASSRLTSGSPYEQYF.

J is TRBJ1-1 and V is TRBV4-3; a weak D match, TRBD1 (6 bases). This CDR3 has 15 amino acids. Germline loops: CDR1 LGHNA, CDR2 YSLEER. Between the trimmed V and J ends, which lost 0 bases and 3 bases, there was a span of 11 bases. CDR3 nucleotide sequence: TGCGCCAGCAGCCAAGATCACAGGGTGGACACTGAAGCTTTCTTT. This codes for CASSQDHRVDTEAFF.

The chain uses TRBV19 and TRBJ1-5, with D perhaps matching TRBD1 (6 bases). The CDR3 has 14 amino acids. Between the trimmed V and J ends, which lost 4 bases and 6 bases, there was a span of 13 bases. The germline CDR1 and CDR2 sequences are LNHDA and SQIVND (reference sequence). The CDR3 DNA sequence: TGTGCCAGTAGTAAGGCAGGGGACGGTCAGCCCCAGCATTTT. Protein product: CASSKAGDGQPQHF.

This clone was seen a few times. The genes are TRBV7-6 and TRBJ1-1; tentatively, D is TRBD1 (5 bases). The CDR3 sequence is 14 residues long. Germline V gene data show CDR1 as SGHVS and CDR2 as FNYEAQ. The V end was cut by 5 bases, the J end by 1 base, with 11 bases between. CDR3 region: CASSQGARNTEAFF. The DNA of the CDR3 is TGTGCCAGCAGCCAAGGGGCCCGGAACACTGAAGCTTTCTTT.

The rearrangement joins TRBV5-6 to TRBJ2-7; TRBD2 agrees at 7 bases. The CDR3 contains 17 residues. The germline gives CDR1 SGHDT, CDR2 YYEEEE. V lost 4 bases to trimming and J lost 7 bases; unmatched junction nucleotides: 20. The CDR3 sequence: CASSQYNRLASVGEQYF. The CDR3 DNA is TGTGCCAGCAGCCAGTACAATCGACTAGCCTCGGTAGGGGAGCAGTACTTC.

CDR3 in amino acids: CASKFTGWTEAFF. The DNA of the CDR3 is TGTGCCAGCAAATTCACCGGTTGGACTGAAGCTTTCTTT. The V gene is TRBV27, the J gene TRBJ1-1, with D unresolved. Germline V gene lookup returns CDR1 MNHEY and CDR2 SMNVEV (reference sequence). Trimming took off 7 bases at V and 5 bases at J, with 14 bases between the two ends. This CDR3 has 13 residues.

This chain connects TRBV19 to TRBJ1-5; no definite D call. V was shortened by 5 bases and J by 1 base, with 9 bases between the two germline ends. The germline gives CDR1 LNHDA, CDR2 SQIVND (reference sequence). CDR3 length: 14 residues. CDR3: CASSYGQSNQPQHF. CDR3 coding DNA: TGTGCCAGTAGTTATGGGCAAAGCAATCAGCCCCAGCATTTT.

The chain recombines TRBV28 with TRBJ2-3; TRBD1 matches at 8 bases. Germline trimming cut 2 bases from V and 5 bases from J; bases unmatched to any gene: 6. CDR1 and CDR2 (germline): MDHEN, SYDVKM. The CDR3 is 15 residues long. The CDR3 is CASSLGDRGRDTQYF. In nucleotides, the CDR3 is TGTGCCAGCAGTTTAGGTGACAGGGGTCGAGATACGCAGTATTTT.

The V and J genes are TRBV29-1 and TRBJ2-3; the D gene is possibly TRBD2 (6 bases). V shed 5 bases and J shed 4 bases, with 10 bases lying between them. The CDR3 is made up of 12 amino acids. Germline CDR1 reads SQVTM; CDR2 reads ANQGSEA. CDR3 loop: CSVLGGADTQYF. The CDR3 DNA follows: TGCAGCGTTCTCGGGGGAGCAGATACGCAGTATTTT.

The genes are TRBV30 and TRBJ2-2; 11 nucleotides agree with TRBD2. Germline assignment: CDR1 GTSNPN and CDR2 SVGIG (reference sequence). The CDR3 covers 17 residues. V lost 1 base and J lost 6; bases outside the gene matches: 10. The CDR3 DNA sequence: TGTGCCTGGAGTGGCCTCACTAGCGGGAGACATCCCGGGGAGCTGTTTTTT. This codes for CAWSGLTSGRHPGELFF.

In its sample, this clone was seen once. In DNA form, the CDR3 reads TGTGCCAGCAGCTACCGGGAGAACTACGAGCAGTACTTC. Amino acids: CASSYRENYEQYF. The gene calls are TRBV7-6 and TRBJ2-7, with D possibly TRBD2 on 6 matching bases. V lost 4 bases, J lost 3 bases, and 10 bases lay in between. The germline gives CDR1 SGHVS, CDR2 FNYEAQ. This CDR3 is built from 13 residues.

The gene calls are TRBV4-2 and TRBJ2-7; 12 nucleotides agree with TRBD2. The CDR3 loop spans 18 amino acids. Unmatched junction bases numbered 11, after V lost 0 bases and J lost 5 bases. Germline V lookup: CDR1 LGHNA, CDR2 YNFKEQ. The CDR3 here is CASSQDGLAGGPVDEQYF. The CDR3 DNA follows: TGTGCCAGCAGCCAAGATGGTCTAGCGGGAGGGCCAGTTGACGAGCAGTACTTC.

This rearrangement joins TRBV10-1 to TRBJ2-3; TRBD2 aligns across 10 bases. Germline CDR1 WNHNN, CDR2 SYGVQD (reference sequence). CDR3 length: 18 amino acids. The V gene end was trimmed by 10 bases and the J gene end by 2 bases; junction bases not matched to a gene: 18. In DNA, the CDR3 is TGCGCCATCCCCCCCGGGACTAGCGTTATACAACACACAGATACGCAGTATTTT. Its protein product is CAIPPGTSVIQHTDTQYF.

The V and J genes are TRBV30 and TRBJ1-5; TRBD1 agrees at 7 bases. CDR1 and CDR2 from the germline V gene are GTSNPN and SVGIG (reference sequence). The CDR3 extends over 15 amino acids. The V gene end was trimmed by 3 bases and the J gene end by 1 base; junction bases not matched to a gene: 6. CDR3 sequence (DNA): TGTGCCTGGAGCCACAGGGGCTTCAGCAATCAGCCCCAGCATTTT. Protein sequence: CAWSHRGFSNQPQHF.

J is TRBJ2-7 and V is TRBV27, with 11 positions matching TRBD2. V dropped 2 bases and J dropped 3; count of bases not matched to a gene: 6. Germline CDR1 reads MNHEY; CDR2 reads SMNVEV (reference sequence). The CDR3 runs 16 residues. CDR3 sequence: CASSLLLAGGSYEQYF. The CDR3 nucleotides read TGTGCCAGCAGTTTACTGCTAGCGGGAGGCAGCTACGAGCAGTACTTC.

This clone came up once. The chain uses TRBV7-3 and TRBJ2-3; weak D call: TRBD2 (5 bases). CDR1 and CDR2 (germline): SGHTA, FQGTGA. The length of the CDR3 is 13 residues. The V end was cut by 5 bases, the J end by 6 bases, with 12 bases between. CDR3 in amino acids: CASSETRGDTQYF. CDR3 DNA sequence: TGTGCCAGCAGCGAGACCCGAGGGGATACGCAGTATTTT.

This chain links TRBV19 with TRBJ1-2; the D gene is possibly TRBD1 (6 bases). This CDR3 comprises 12 residues. The V end lost 5 bases, the J end lost 7 bases, and 11 bases lay between the germline ends. Germline loops: CDR1 LNHDA, CDR2 SQIVND (reference sequence). CDR3 loop: CASSDRMLGYTF. In DNA, the CDR3 is TGTGCCAGTAGTGACAGGATGCTTGGCTACACCTTC.

The V gene is TRBV5-1, the J gene TRBJ1-1; possible D gene TRBD1, 6 bases. Trimming removed 4 bases from V and 1 base from J, with 8 bases in between. CDR1 is SGHRS and CDR2 is YFSETQ in the germline V gene. The CDR3 runs to 13 residues. The CDR3, as DNA: TGCGCCAGCAGCCCGGGACAGAACACTGAAGCTTTCTTT. Amino acid sequence: CASSPGQNTEAFF.

This chain links TRBV6-5 with TRBJ2-7; D is perhaps TRBD2 (5 bases). There are 12 residues in the CDR3. Germline loops: CDR1 MNHEY, CDR2 SVGAGI. V lost 7 bases, J lost 6 bases, and 13 bases lay in between. CDR3 protein: CASTGSGFEQYF. The CDR3 DNA reads TGTGCCAGCACGGGGTCCGGATTCGAGCAGTACTTC.

The genes are TRBV30 and TRBJ2-7; D possibly corresponds to TRBD1 (5 bases). The CDR3 has 13 residues. The ends were cut back, 4 bases at V and 0 bases at J, with 10 bases in the middle. The V gene's germline CDR1 is GTSNPN and CDR2 SVGIG (reference sequence). The CDR3 DNA sequence: TGTGCCTGGAAAATCGACAGCTCCTACGAGCAGTACTTC. It translates to CAWKIDSSYEQYF.

This chain connects TRBV28 to TRBJ2-5; TRBD2 agrees at 13 bases. Germline CDR1 and CDR2: MDHEN and SYDVKM. Unmatched junction bases numbered 3, after V lost 5 bases and J lost 3 bases. The CDR3 totals 15 residues. The chain's CDR3 is CASSTSGRAKETQYF. The CDR3 nucleotides are TGTGCCAGCAGTACTAGCGGGAGGGCCAAAGAGACCCAGTACTTC. The entire variable domain, with the rest obtained from reference TRBV28 and TRBJ2-5, is as follows: DVKVTQSSRYLVKRTGEKVFLECVQDMDHENMFWYRQDPGLGLRLIYFSYDVKMKEKGDIPEGYSVSREKKERFSLILESASTNQTSMYLCASSTSGRAKETQYFGPGTRLLVL.

The chain has TRBV4-3 and TRBJ1-1, with D possibly TRBD1 on 5 matching bases. CDR1 is LGHNA and CDR2 is YSLEER in the germline V gene. V was cut by 0 bases and J by 2 bases, with 16 bases left in between. This CDR3 spans 17 amino acids. This CDR3 is CASSQDPVRGLNTEAFF. CDR3 coding DNA: TGCGCCAGCAGCCAAGATCCGGTGAGGGGACTTAACACTGAAGCTTTCTTT.

The chain couples TRBV7-2 to TRBJ2-2; D is perhaps TRBD2 (6 bases). The CDR3 is 15 residues long. Trimming removed 9 bases at V and 4 bases at J, with 18 bases between. From germline, CDR1 is SGHTA and CDR2 FQGNSA. The CDR3, as DNA: TGTGCCAGGACCGGGGGACCGGGGATCACCGGGGAGCTGTTTTTT. Residues: CARTGGPGITGELFF.